The 9 T cell receptor beta chains given below trace back to one sample, sequenced in a study of blood T cell repertoires in COVID-19 (dated by TCRdb to about 2020). The library was obtained by the immunoSEQ multiplex PCR assay. Entries here come from immuneACCESS through TCRdb and include only in-frame sequences with V and J called. Some clones fail to appear in such tables; in the studies checked, an unresolved V gene covers under half of the shortfall, and the cause of the remainder is unknown. This sample is represented by some 250,000 clones; approximately 83% of them were singletons. Around 2.8% of the sample goes to the ten largest clones. Input material: peripheral blood. These receptor sequences come from a woman in her thirties who had recovered from COVID-19.

J is TRBJ2-4 and V is TRBV4-1; no firm D call. V was pared by 2 bases and J by 0 bases, with 11 bases between. Per the germline V gene, CDR1 is MGHRA and CDR2 is YSYEKL. The CDR3 spans 16 residues. The DNA of the CDR3 is TGCGCCAGCAGCCAAAAAGAAGCGTTAGCCAAAAACATTCAGTACTTC. It encodes CASSQKEALAKNIQYF.

The rearrangement links TRBV2 to TRBJ2-3; 9 positions agree with TRBD2. Germline values: CDR1 SNHLY, CDR2 FYNNEI. The V gene end was trimmed by 6 bases and the J gene end by 2 bases; junction bases not matched to a gene: 12. The CDR3 runs 17 residues. The CDR3 protein is CASSYKERGATTDTQYF. CDR3 sequence (DNA): TGTGCCAGCAGCTACAAGGAGCGGGGGGCAACCACAGATACGCAGTATTTT.

The V and J genes are TRBV18 and TRBJ2-7; TRBD1 matches at 9 bases. Germline CDR1 and CDR2: KGHSH and LQKENI. The CDR3 is made up of 14 amino acids. V dropped 3 bases and J dropped 2; count of bases not matched to a gene: 2. CDR3 residues: CASSPGTGPYEQYF. The CDR3 DNA reads as TGTGCCAGCTCACCCGGGACAGGGCCCTACGAGCAGTACTTC.

This clone was seen a single time. V is TRBV6-5 and J is TRBJ1-2, with TRBD1 as a possible D gene (5 bases). V was cut by 0 bases and J by 2 bases, with 10 bases left in between. The V gene's germline CDR1 is MNHEY and CDR2 SVGAGI. The length of the CDR3 is 15 residues. The CDR3 region is CASSYSSGANYGYTF. CDR3 bases: TGTGCCAGCAGTTACTCGAGTGGGGCGAACTATGGCTACACCTTC.

V and J are TRBV19 and TRBJ1-5; the D gene is possibly TRBD1 (5 bases). This CDR3 is built from 18 residues. V lost 7 bases and J lost 0, with 22 bases in between. Germline CDR1 and CDR2: LNHDA and SQIVND (reference sequence). CDR3: CASKSSGVLSYSNQPQHF. CDR3 DNA sequence: TGTGCCAGTAAGTCGTCGGGGGTCCTAAGTTATAGCAATCAGCCCCAGCATTTT.

CDR3 sequence: CASSLGTSSQIIETQYF. The CDR3, as DNA: TGTGCCAGCAGCTTAGGGACTAGTTCGCAAATTATAGAGACCCAGTACTTC. The chain carries TRBV7-3 and TRBJ2-5, with 8 positions matching TRBD2. Germline CDR1 reads SGHTA; CDR2 reads FQGTGA. The CDR3 extends over 17 amino acids. V dropped 2 bases and J dropped 4; count of bases not matched to a gene: 12.

The CDR3 reads CASSSPGGTDTQYF. As DNA, the CDR3 is TGTGCCAGCAGTTCACCAGGGGGCACAGATACGCAGTATTTT. The chain recombines TRBV6-5 with TRBJ2-3, with a weak D call TRBD1 (6 bases). V was trimmed by 4 bases and J by 1 base, leaving 9 bases between them. The germline V gene encodes CDR1 MNHEY and CDR2 SVGAGI. CDR3 length: 14 amino acids.

The chain employs TRBV24-1 and TRBJ2-3; 7 positions match TRBD1. J lost 6 bases, V lost 4 bases, and 6 bases had no gene match. Germline CDR1 and CDR2: KGHDR and SFDVKD. The CDR3 is made up of 14 amino acids. The CDR3 sequence is CATSETRGRDTQYF. The CDR3 DNA is TGTGCCACCAGTGAGACGAGGGGGCGGGATACGCAGTATTTT.

This chain uses TRBV18 with TRBJ2-1; 10 bases are a match to TRBD2. V shed 2 bases and J 9 bases; nucleotides not matched to a gene: 10. The CDR3 has 16 amino acids. Per germline, CDR1 KGHSH and CDR2 LQKENI. This chain's CDR3 is CASSPLPASGGGEQFF. DNA for the CDR3: TGTGCCAGCTCACCATTGCCGGCTAGCGGGGGAGGTGAGCAGTTCTTC.